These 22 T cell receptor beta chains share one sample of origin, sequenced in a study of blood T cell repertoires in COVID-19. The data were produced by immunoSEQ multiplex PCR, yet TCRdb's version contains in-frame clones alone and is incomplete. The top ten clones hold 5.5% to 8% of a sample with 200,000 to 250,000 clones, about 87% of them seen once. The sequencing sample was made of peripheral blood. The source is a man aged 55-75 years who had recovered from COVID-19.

The CDR3 DNA sequence: TGCAGCGTTGGGATAGGGGGGGGCCGTTTAGAGCAGTACTTC. Amino acids: CSVGIGGGRLEQYF. This rearrangement joins TRBV29-1 to TRBJ2-7; D might be TRBD2 (7 bases). Trimming left V 4 bases short and J 7 bases short, with 20 bases between. CDR1 SQVTM and CDR2 ANQGSEA come from the germline V gene. The CDR3 has 14 residues.

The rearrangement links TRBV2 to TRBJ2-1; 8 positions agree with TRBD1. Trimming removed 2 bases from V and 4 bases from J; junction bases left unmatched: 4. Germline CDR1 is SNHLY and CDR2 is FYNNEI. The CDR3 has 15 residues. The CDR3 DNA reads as TGTGCCAGCAGTGAAATCAGGGGGCAGTACAATGAGCAGTTCTTC. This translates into CASSEIRGQYNEQFF.

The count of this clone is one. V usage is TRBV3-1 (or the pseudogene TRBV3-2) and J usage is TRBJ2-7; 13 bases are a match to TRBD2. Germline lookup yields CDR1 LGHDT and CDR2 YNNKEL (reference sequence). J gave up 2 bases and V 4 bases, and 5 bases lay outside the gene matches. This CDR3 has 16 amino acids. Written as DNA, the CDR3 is TGTGCCAGCAGCCGGACTAGCGGGAGCATCGCCTACGAGCAGTACTTC. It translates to CASSRTSGSIAYEQYF.

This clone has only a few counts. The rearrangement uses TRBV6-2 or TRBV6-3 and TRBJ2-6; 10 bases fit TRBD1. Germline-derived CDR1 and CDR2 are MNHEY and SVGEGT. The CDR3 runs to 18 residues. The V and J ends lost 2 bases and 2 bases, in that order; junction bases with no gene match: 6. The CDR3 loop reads CASSYQGTGVAGANVLTF. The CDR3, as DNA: TGTGCCAGCAGTTACCAGGGGACAGGGGTAGCTGGGGCCAACGTCCTGACTTTC.

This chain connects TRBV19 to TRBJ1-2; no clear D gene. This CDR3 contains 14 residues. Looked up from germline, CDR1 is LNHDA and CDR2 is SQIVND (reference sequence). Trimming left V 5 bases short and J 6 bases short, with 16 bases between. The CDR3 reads CASSPSPPSDGYTF. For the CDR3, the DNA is TGTGCCAGTAGTCCCTCCCCCCCCTCGGATGGCTACACCTTC.

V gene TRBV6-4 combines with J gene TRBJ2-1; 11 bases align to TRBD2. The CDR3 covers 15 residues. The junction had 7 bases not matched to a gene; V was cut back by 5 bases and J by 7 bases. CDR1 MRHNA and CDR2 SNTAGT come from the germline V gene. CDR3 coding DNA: TGTGCCAGCAGTTATGGGACTAGCGGCTTGAATGAGCAGTTCTTC. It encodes CASSYGTSGLNEQFF.

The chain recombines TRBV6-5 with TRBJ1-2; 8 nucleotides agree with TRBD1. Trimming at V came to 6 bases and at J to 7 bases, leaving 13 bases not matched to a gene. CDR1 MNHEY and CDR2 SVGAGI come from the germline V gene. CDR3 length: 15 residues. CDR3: CASSELGTGVFGYTF. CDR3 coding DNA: TGTGCCAGCAGCGAGCTCGGGACAGGAGTGTTTGGCTACACCTTC.

The CDR3 DNA reads TGTGCCAGCAGCCAAGAGGTTCGGGGGGCGGGTAATGAGCAGTTCTTC. Translating gives CASSQEVRGAGNEQFF. J is TRBJ2-1 and V is TRBV3-1 (or the pseudogene TRBV3-2), with D possibly being TRBD2 (7 bases). The ends were cut back, 0 bases at V and 7 bases at J, with 16 bases in the middle. Germline V gives CDR1 LGHDT, CDR2 YNNKEL (reference sequence). CDR3 length: 16 residues.

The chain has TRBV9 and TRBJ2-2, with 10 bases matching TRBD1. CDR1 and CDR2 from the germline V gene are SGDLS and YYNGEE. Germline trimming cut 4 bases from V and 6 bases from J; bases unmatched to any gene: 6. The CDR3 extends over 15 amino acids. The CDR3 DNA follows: TGTGCCAGCAGCCCCTCGACAGGGGGCGCCGGGGAGCTGTTTTTT. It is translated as CASSPSTGGAGELFF.

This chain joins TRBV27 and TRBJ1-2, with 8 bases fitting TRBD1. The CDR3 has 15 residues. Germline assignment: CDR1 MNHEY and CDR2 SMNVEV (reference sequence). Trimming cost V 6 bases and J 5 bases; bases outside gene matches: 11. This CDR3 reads CASRVQGAGLYGYTF. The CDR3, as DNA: TGTGCCAGCAGGGTTCAGGGGGCAGGGCTTTATGGCTACACCTTC.

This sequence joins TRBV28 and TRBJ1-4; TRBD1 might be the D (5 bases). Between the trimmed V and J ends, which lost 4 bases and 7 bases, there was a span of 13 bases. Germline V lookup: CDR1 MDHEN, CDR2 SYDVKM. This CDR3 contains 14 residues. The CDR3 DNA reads TGTGCCAGCAGTTCCCCCGGGGGAAGTGAAAAACTGTTTTTT. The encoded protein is CASSSPGGSEKLFF.

The CDR3 loop is CASSYLGSGGGGELFF. CDR3 sequence (DNA): TGTGCCAGCAGTTACTTAGGAAGCGGGGGAGGCGGGGAGCTGTTTTTT. The genes are TRBV6-5 and TRBJ2-2; 8 bases fit TRBD2. The V and J ends lost 1 base and 7 bases, in that order; junction bases with no gene match: 8. CDR1 and CDR2 from the germline V gene are MNHEY and SVGAGI. The CDR3 is made up of 16 amino acids.

The CDR3 region has the DNA TGCAGCGTTGAAGATGCGGTGAACACTGAAGCTTTCTTT. Translation gives CSVEDAVNTEAFF. The chain is built from TRBV29-1 and TRBJ1-1; D is unclear. CDR3 length: 13 amino acids. V shed 0 bases and J shed 0 bases, with 5 bases lying between them. Germline values: CDR1 SQVTM, CDR2 ANQGSEA.

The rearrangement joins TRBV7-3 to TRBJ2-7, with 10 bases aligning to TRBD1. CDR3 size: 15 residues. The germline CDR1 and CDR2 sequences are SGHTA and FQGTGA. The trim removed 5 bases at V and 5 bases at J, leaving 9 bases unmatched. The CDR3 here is CASSPPGQGKDEQYF. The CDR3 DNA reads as TGTGCCAGCAGCCCACCGGGACAGGGGAAAGACGAGCAGTACTTC.

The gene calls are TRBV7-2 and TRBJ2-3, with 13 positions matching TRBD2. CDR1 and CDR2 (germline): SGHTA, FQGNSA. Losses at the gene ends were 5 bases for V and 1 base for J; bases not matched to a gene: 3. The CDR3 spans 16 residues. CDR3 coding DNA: TGTGCCAGCAGCCCCGGGACTAGCGGGGGCACAGATACGCAGTATTTT. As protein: CASSPGTSGGTDTQYF.

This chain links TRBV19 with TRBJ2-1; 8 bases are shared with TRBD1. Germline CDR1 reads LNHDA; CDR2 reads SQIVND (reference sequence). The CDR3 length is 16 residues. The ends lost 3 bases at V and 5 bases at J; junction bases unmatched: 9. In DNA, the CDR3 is TGTGCCAGTAGTATCCAGACAGGGGCGTATAACAATGAGCAGTTCTTC. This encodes CASSIQTGAYNNEQFF.

The CDR3: CASSPTRGTNTEAFF. CDR3 nucleotides: TGTGCCAGCTCACCCACCCGGGGGACGAACACTGAAGCTTTCTTT. The chain recombines TRBV18 with TRBJ1-1, with D possibly being TRBD1 (5 bases). The V and J ends lost 3 bases and 1 base respectively, with 12 bases between them. CDR1 is KGHSH, CDR2 LQKENI, per germline. The CDR3 extends over 15 amino acids. Combining the CDR3 with reference TRBV18 and TRBJ1-1 gives the whole variable domain NAGVMQNPRHLVRRRGQEARLRCSPMKGHSHVYWYRQLPEEGLKFMVYLQKENIIDESGMPKERFSAEFPKEGPSILRIQQVVRGDSAAYFCASSPTRGTNTEAFFGQGTRLTVV.

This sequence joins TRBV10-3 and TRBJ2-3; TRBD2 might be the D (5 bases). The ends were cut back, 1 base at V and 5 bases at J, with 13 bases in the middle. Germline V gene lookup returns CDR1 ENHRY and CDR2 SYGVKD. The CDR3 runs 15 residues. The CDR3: CAISELAAAGDTQYF. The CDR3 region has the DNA TGTGCCATCAGTGAGTTGGCCGCGGCGGGAGATACGCAGTATTTT.

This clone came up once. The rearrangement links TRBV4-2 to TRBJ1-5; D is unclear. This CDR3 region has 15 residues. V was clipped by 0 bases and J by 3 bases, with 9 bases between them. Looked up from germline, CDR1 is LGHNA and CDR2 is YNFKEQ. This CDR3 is CASSQDGLDNQPQHF. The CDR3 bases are TGTGCCAGCAGCCAAGACGGGTTGGACAATCAGCCCCAGCATTTT.

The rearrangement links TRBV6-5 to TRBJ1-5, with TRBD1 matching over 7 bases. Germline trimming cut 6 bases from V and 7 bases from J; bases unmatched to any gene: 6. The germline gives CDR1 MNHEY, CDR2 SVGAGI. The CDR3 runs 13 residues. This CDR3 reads CASSPDRAQPQHF. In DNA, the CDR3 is TGTGCCAGCAGCCCCGACAGGGCGCAGCCCCAGCATTTT.

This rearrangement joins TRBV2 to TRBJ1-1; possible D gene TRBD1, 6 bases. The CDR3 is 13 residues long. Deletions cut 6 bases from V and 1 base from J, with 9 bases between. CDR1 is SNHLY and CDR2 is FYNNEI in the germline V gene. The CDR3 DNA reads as TGTGCCAGCAGGGGGGACACGAACACTGAAGCTTTCTTT. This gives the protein CASRGDTNTEAFF.

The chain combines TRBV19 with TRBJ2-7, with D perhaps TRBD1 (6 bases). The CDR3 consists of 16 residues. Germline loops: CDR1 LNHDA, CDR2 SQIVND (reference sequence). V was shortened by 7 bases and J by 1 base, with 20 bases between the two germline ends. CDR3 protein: CASISGGSPPSYEQYF. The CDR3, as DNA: TGTGCCAGTATTTCTGGGGGCAGCCCACCATCCTACGAGCAGTACTTC. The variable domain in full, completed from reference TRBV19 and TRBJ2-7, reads DGGITQSPKYLFRKEGQNVTLSCEQNLNHDAMYWYRQDPGQGLRLIYYSQIVNDFQKGDIAEGYSVSREKKESFPLTVTSAQKNPTAFYLCASISGGSPPSYEQYFGPGTRLTVT.